What follows are 10 T cell receptor beta chains derived from one specimen sequenced in a study of T cell changes during pregnancy in multiple sclerosis. TCRdb's copy holds only in-frame clones and misses some; the assay was immunoSEQ multiplex PCR. The sample has roughly 42,000 clones, about 87% seen once. The input for sequencing was CD4+ T cells from peripheral blood mononuclear cells, taken in the second trimester of pregnancy. These receptor sequences come from a female donor with multiple sclerosis, enrolled in a pregnancy study.

The V gene is TRBV6-6, the J gene TRBJ2-1; D perhaps matches TRBD2 (6 bases). Germline CDR1 and CDR2: MNHNY and SVGAGI (reference sequence). V gave up 5 bases and J gave up 10 bases, with 12 bases separating them. The CDR3 spans 12 residues. For the CDR3, the DNA is TGTGCCAGCAGTCTCAGGGCGGGGGAGCAGTTCTTC. Its protein is CASSLRAGEQFF.

This clone has only a few counts. This chain connects TRBV29-1 to TRBJ2-1; 11 positions agree with TRBD2. With 7 bases clipped from V and 8 bases from J, the junction kept 7 bases outside the gene matches. The CDR3 runs to 13 residues. CDR1 is SQVTM and CDR2 is ANQGSEA in the germline V gene. CDR3 DNA: TGCAGCGGTAGCGGGAGGGTGCACGATGAGCAGTTCTTC. This gives the protein CSGSGRVHDEQFF.

The chain's CDR3 is CASSSTSAGEQYF. The CDR3, as DNA: TGTGCCAGCAGCTCGACTAGCGCGGGCGAGCAGTACTTC. The J gene is TRBJ2-7, the V gene TRBV13, with 8 bases matching TRBD2. The germline V gene encodes CDR1 PRHDT and CDR2 FYEKMQ (reference sequence). Germline trimming cut 4 bases from V and 6 bases from J; bases unmatched to any gene: 5. This CDR3 contains 13 residues.

This chain uses TRBV19 with TRBJ1-1; tentative D call: TRBD1 (5 bases). This CDR3 has 14 amino acids. Germline V gene sequence: CDR1 LNHDA, CDR2 SQIVND (reference sequence). Trimming removed 3 bases from V and 0 bases from J, with 8 bases in between. CDR3 bases: TGTGCCAGTAGTATGGGACTCCTGAACACTGAAGCTTTCTTT. This translates into CASSMGLLNTEAFF.

This clone has only a few counts. This chain links TRBV5-1 with TRBJ2-7; 9 bases match TRBD1. The CDR3 spans 14 residues. The germline V gene encodes CDR1 SGHRS and CDR2 YFSETQ. Trimming removed 4 bases from V and 4 bases from J; junction bases left unmatched: 6. CDR3 protein: CASSEQGARYEQYF. The CDR3 DNA reads as TGCGCCAGCAGCGAACAGGGGGCGCGATACGAGCAGTACTTC.

The chain uses TRBV4-1 and TRBJ2-1; 7 nucleotides line up with TRBD2. V shed 3 bases, J shed 8 bases, and the junction held 16 bases outside the gene matches. CDR3 length: 17 amino acids. In germline, CDR1 is MGHRA, CDR2 YSYEKL. The CDR3 coding sequence is TGCGCCAGCAGCCAGCTCCCAGGGAGCGGGATATTCGATGAGCAGTTCTTC. It encodes CASSQLPGSGIFDEQFF.

The rearrangement joins TRBV18 to TRBJ1-5; no definite D call. Between the trimmed V and J ends, which lost 3 bases and 0 bases, there was a span of 6 bases. CDR3 length: 14 amino acids. Germline CDR1 and CDR2: KGHSH and LQKENI. CDR3 nucleotides: TGTGCCAGCTCACCGCGCATTAGCAATCAGCCCCAGCATTTT. As protein: CASSPRISNQPQHF. Complete variable domain (other parts from reference TRBV18 and TRBJ1-5): NAGVMQNPRHLVRRRGQEARLRCSPMKGHSHVYWYRQLPEEGLKFMVYLQKENIIDESGMPKERFSAEFPKEGPSILRIQQVVRGDSAAYFCASSPRISNQPQHFGDGTRLSIL.

The chain carries TRBV15 and TRBJ2-7; tentative D call: TRBD1 (6 bases). V was shortened by 1 base and J by 4 bases, with 14 bases between the two germline ends. The CDR3 runs 15 residues. Per the germline V gene, CDR1 is LNHNV and CDR2 is YYDKDF (reference sequence). DNA of the CDR3: TGTGCCACCAGCAGAGTCCCGGGACATCAGTACGAGCAGTACTTC. The encoded protein is CATSRVPGHQYEQYF.

J is TRBJ2-2 and V is TRBV7-8; D is unclear. The ends were cut back, 1 base at V and 4 bases at J, with 19 bases in the middle. CDR1 and CDR2 from the germline V gene are SGHVS and FQNEAQ. The CDR3 is 18 amino acids. The CDR3 DNA sequence: TGTGCCAGCAGCTTAGGCCTAGTGTCTGTAGTGACCACCGGGGAGCTGTTTTTT. It encodes CASSLGLVSVVTTGELFF.

The V call is TRBV12-1, the J call TRBJ2-1; TRBD2, the D gene given by the table, was not confirmed from the DNA. TRBV12-1 is a documented pseudogene. The CDR3 sequence is 15 residues long. The CDR3 DNA sequence: TGTGCCAGCAGTCTCGGGGGACTAGTGTCCAATGAGCAGTTCTTC. It encodes CASSLGGLVSNEQFF.